This note documents a single T cell receptor beta chain sequence. Tumor samples were taken before definitive surgery or chemotherapy. The record originates from a study of high-grade serous ovarian cancer treatment subgroups. Sequencing was performed with immunoSEQ multiplex PCR; in TCRdb, only in-frame clones are kept and a portion is missing. The sample lists 10,000 to 15,000 clones; 88% were seen once. The CDR3 length is 20 residues. Germline trimming cut 1 base from V and 1 base from J; bases unmatched to any gene: 19. The V gene's germline CDR1 is LNHDA and CDR2 SQIVND (reference sequence). V gene TRBV19 combines with J gene TRBJ2-7, with 7 bases aligning to TRBD1. The clonotype comes from a human donor with high-grade serous ovarian cancer. Specimen: tumor tissue. The CDR3 loop is CASSIGSVYLGTAGSYEQYF. The CDR3 DNA reads as TGTGCCAGTAGTATAGGTTCTGTGTACCTAGGGACAGCTGGATCCTACGAGCAGTACTTC.